This T cell receptor (beta chain) was recovered during a study of beta chain features in type 1 diabetes. This clone has a handful of counts. Its antigen is not known. Study results and limitations: When Type 1 diabetes patients were examined, their TCRB CDR3s proved moderately but significantly shorter in all four CD4+ subsets.

The investigators reverse transcribed all of the isolated RNA, so they sequenced expressed TCRB transcripts. Measured with immunoSEQ multiplex PCR; TCRdb has only the in-frame clones, and not every one. The sample holds about 53,000 clones; about 60% are singletons and the top ten take 0.29%. V shed 2 bases, J shed 5 bases, and the junction held 7 bases outside the gene matches. Per germline, CDR1 MGHRA and CDR2 YSYEKL. The CDR3 runs 16 residues. This sequence originates from a woman under 40 with type 1 diabetes. The chain employs TRBV4-1 and TRBJ1-5; TRBD1 matches 9 bases. Material for sequencing was stem cell memory CD4+ T cells from blood. CDR3 amino acids: CASSQRLGQGYQPQHF. The CDR3 nucleotides are TGCGCCAGCAGCCAAAGACTCGGACAGGGGTATCAGCCCCAGCATTTT.